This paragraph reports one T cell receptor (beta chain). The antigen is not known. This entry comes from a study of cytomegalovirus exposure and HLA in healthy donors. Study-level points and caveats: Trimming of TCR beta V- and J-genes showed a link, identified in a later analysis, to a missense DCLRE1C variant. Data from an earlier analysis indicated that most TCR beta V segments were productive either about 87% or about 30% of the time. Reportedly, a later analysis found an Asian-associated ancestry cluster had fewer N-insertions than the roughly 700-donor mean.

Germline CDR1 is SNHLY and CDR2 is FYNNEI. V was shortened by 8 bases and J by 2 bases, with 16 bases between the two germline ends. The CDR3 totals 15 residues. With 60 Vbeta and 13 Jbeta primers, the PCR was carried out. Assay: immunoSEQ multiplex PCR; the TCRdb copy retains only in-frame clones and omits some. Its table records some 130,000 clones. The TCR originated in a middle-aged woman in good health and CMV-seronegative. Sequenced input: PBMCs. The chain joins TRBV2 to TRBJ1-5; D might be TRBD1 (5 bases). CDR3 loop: CASHREQGGNQPQHF. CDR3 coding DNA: TGTGCCAGCCACCGGGAGCAGGGCGGCAATCAGCCCCAGCATTTT. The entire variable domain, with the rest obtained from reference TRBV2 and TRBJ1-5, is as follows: EPEVTQTPSHQVTQMGQEVILRCVPISNHLYFYWYRQILGQKVEFLVSFYNNEISEKSEIFDDQFSVERPDGSNFTLKIRSTKLEDSAMYFCASHREQGGNQPQHFGDGTRLSIL.